Below, 14 T cell receptor beta chains from the same sample are listed, as sequenced in a study of post-analysis software for immune sequencing data. These receptors' targets are unknown. Study-wide results and limits: Among four to six TRBV segments more frequent in patients than controls were TRBV5-6, TRBV5-1 and TRBV20-1.

Included in the TCR beta cDNA libraries were unique molecular identifiers. In TCRdb, the PCR reads were re-called with MiXCR into one record per CDR3 protein. This table holds 450,000 to 650,000 distinct CDR3 sequences, roughly 45% found once. Source material: blood. These receptor sequences come from a girl between 5 and 17 years old with multiple sclerosis.

The chain carries TRBV14 and TRBJ2-7, with D hard to call. Trimming pared 0 bases from V and 5 bases from J, leaving 14 bases between. Germline CDR1 reads SGHDN; CDR2 reads FVKESK. The CDR3 runs to 15 residues. In DNA, the CDR3 is TGTGCCAGCAGCCAAGAAAAAGGGTATGAAAACGAGCAGTACTTC. Its protein is CASSQEKGYENEQYF.

This clonotype was seen at least ten times. V and J are TRBV20-1 and TRBJ2-1; D is undetermined. In germline, CDR1 is DFQATT, CDR2 SNEGSKA (reference sequence). This CDR3 has 11 residues. The CDR3 reads CSAGSYNEQFF. DNA for the CDR3: TGCAGCGCAGGCTCCTACAATGAGCAGTTCTTC.

The rearrangement joins TRBV18 to TRBJ2-4; tentative D call: TRBD1 (6 bases). CDR1 and CDR2 (germline): KGHSH, LQKENI. This CDR3 region has 16 residues. V lost 4 bases to trimming and J lost 0 bases, with 13 bases between them. As DNA, the CDR3 is TGTGCCAGCTCACTCGGACAGAACTTAGCCAAAAACATTCAGTACTTC. Translated, it gives CASSLGQNLAKNIQYF.

The rearrangement links TRBV9 to TRBJ2-6, with 8 positions matching TRBD1. CDR3 length equals 17 residues. Germline V gene lookup returns CDR1 SGDLS and CDR2 YYNGEE. V gave up 4 bases and J gave up 0 bases; unmatched junction bases: 6. The CDR3 here is CASSPRQGPSGANVLTF. In nucleotides, the CDR3 is TGTGCCAGCAGCCCCCGACAGGGGCCCTCTGGGGCCAACGTCCTGACTTTC. The whole variable domain, remainder taken from reference TRBV9 and TRBJ2-6, is DSGVTQTPKHLITATGQRVTLRCSPRSGDLSVYWYQQSLDQGLQFLIQYYNGEERAKGNILERFSAQQFPDLHSELNLSSLELGDSALYFCASSPRQGPSGANVLTFGAGSRLTVL.

V gene TRBV6-6 combines with J gene TRBJ2-6, with D possibly TRBD1 on 6 matching bases. This CDR3 is 17 amino acids long. The V and J ends lost 6 bases and 3 bases respectively, with 18 bases between them. The germline gives CDR1 MNHNY, CDR2 SVGAGI (reference sequence). CDR3 DNA: TGTGCCAGCAGCCTCTGGGCAGGGGCGGTTGGGGCCAACGTCCTGACTTTC. Translating it yields CASSLWAGAVGANVLTF.

The table lists this clonotype with a few counts. The chain carries TRBV5-1 and TRBJ2-1, with 11 bases identical to TRBD1. V dropped 3 bases and J dropped 6; count of bases not matched to a gene: 5. Germline CDR1 and CDR2: SGHRS and YFSETQ. The CDR3 runs to 15 residues. The CDR3: CASSSEDRGRNEQFF. The CDR3 DNA is TGCGCCAGCAGCTCAGAGGACAGGGGGCGCAATGAGCAGTTCTTC.

The chain combines TRBV9 with TRBJ1-4; D unclear. Germline lookup yields CDR1 SGDLS and CDR2 YYNGEE. The CDR3 is made up of 15 amino acids. The germline V and J ends were trimmed by 0 bases and 4 bases, with 10 bases remaining between them. The CDR3: CASSVEPRNNEKLFF. For the CDR3, the DNA is TGTGCCAGCAGCGTAGAACCACGGAATAATGAAAAACTGTTTTTT.

V gene TRBV30 combines with J gene TRBJ2-4; either TRBD1 or TRBD2 may fit D (5 bases each). V was pared by 0 bases and J by 15 bases, with 33 bases between. CDR1 GTSNPN and CDR2 SVGIG come from the germline V gene (reference sequence). CDR3 length: 18 residues. The CDR3 region is CAWSVFPVGVRIQETRYF. The CDR3 nucleotides are TGTGCCTGGAGTGTTTTTCCGGTGGGGGTAAGGATCCAAGAGACCCGGTACTTC.

V usage is TRBV10-3 and J usage is TRBJ1-1; D call uncertain. CDR1 is ENHRY and CDR2 is SYGVKD in the germline V gene. This CDR3 region has 11 residues. V shed 4 bases and J shed 7 bases, with 7 bases lying between them. Here the CDR3 reads CAISGTGEAFF. The CDR3 DNA is TGTGCCATCAGTGGGACCGGTGAAGCTTTCTTT.

The chain joins TRBV7-9 to TRBJ1-1, with no clear D. Trimming pared 7 bases from V and 1 base from J, leaving 13 bases between. Germline CDR1 and CDR2: SEHNR and FQNEAQ (reference sequence). The CDR3 sequence is 14 residues long. DNA for the CDR3: TGTGCCAGCATCCAAAATCGGGGGAACACTGAAGCTTTCTTT. This codes for CASIQNRGNTEAFF.

The V and J genes are TRBV6-5 and TRBJ2-1; possibly TRBD2 for D (6 bases). Germline V gene lookup returns CDR1 MNHEY and CDR2 SVGAGI. V gave up 2 bases and J gave up 10 bases, with 12 bases separating them. This CDR3 contains 13 residues. The CDR3 DNA sequence: TGTGCCAGCAGTTACAGAGATCGGGGGGAGCAGTTCTTC. Residues: CASSYRDRGEQFF.

The chain employs TRBV9 and TRBJ2-4; 9 positions match TRBD1. The CDR3 has 15 residues. V was clipped by 1 base and J by 7 bases; unmatched bases: 6. Germline V lookup: CDR1 SGDLS, CDR2 YYNGEE. CDR3 nucleotide sequence: TGTGCCAGCAGCGTAAAAGGCGGGACAGGGAACATTCAGTACTTC. This gives the protein CASSVKGGTGNIQYF.

The chain joins TRBV30 to TRBJ2-7; maybe TRBD1 (5 bases). Trimming removed 1 base from V and 5 bases from J, with 6 bases in between. Germline assignment: CDR1 GTSNPN and CDR2 SVGIG (reference sequence). CDR3 length: 11 amino acids. DNA of the CDR3: TGTGCCTGGAGTGAAGGGGACGAGCAGTACTTC. Residues: CAWSEGDEQYF.

The sample holds a few counts of this clonotype. The CDR3 sequence: CASSAPGTSGRSVEQFF. DNA of the CDR3: TGTGCCAGCAGCGCCCCCGGGACTAGCGGGAGGTCGGTCGAGCAGTTCTTC. The chain recombines TRBV7-9 with TRBJ2-1; TRBD2 aligns across 15 bases. Germline values: CDR1 SEHNR, CDR2 FQNEAQ (reference sequence). The CDR3 has 17 residues. The ends lost 5 bases at V and 10 bases at J; junction bases unmatched: 12.